This entry lists 20 T cell receptor beta chains sequenced from one sample in a study of blood T cells in healthy people across ages. Together with a sample-barcoded 5' primer, a J-beta primer mix was included in a second PCR lasting about 6 to 11 cycles. TCRdb itself ran the 5' RACE reads through MiXCR, one entry per CDR3 protein. The data show roughly 1.5 million distinct CDR3 sequences, roughly 43% seen once. The sample taken for sequencing was blood. These receptors were collected from a woman aged 18 to 35 in good health.

This clonotype was picked up a small number of times. V gene TRBV12-3 or TRBV12-4 combines with J gene TRBJ1-2, with a weak D call TRBD1 (5 bases). The CDR3 covers 14 residues. Trimming removed 8 bases at V and 3 bases at J, with 16 bases between. The CDR3 here is CASSTPGAYYGYTF. CDR3 coding DNA: TGTGCCAGCTCAACCCCCGGGGCTTACTATGGCTACACCTTC.

The chain combines TRBV29-1 with TRBJ1-1, with 8 bases aligning to TRBD1. The trim removed 4 bases at V and 0 bases at J, leaving 7 bases unmatched. CDR3 length: 15 residues. The V gene's germline CDR1 is SQVTM and CDR2 ANQGSEA. The CDR3 sequence is CSVVGRGLMNTEAFF. In nucleotides, the CDR3 is TGCAGCGTTGTTGGCAGGGGGCTAATGAACACTGAAGCTTTCTTT.

CDR3 sequence: CASSFFPGQFQTQYF. CDR3 coding DNA: TGTGCCAGCAGTTTTTTCCCGGGACAGTTCCAGACCCAGTACTTC. The chain links TRBV28 to TRBJ2-5; 7 bases line up with TRBD1. The CDR3 runs to 15 residues. With V trimmed by 3 bases and J by 6 bases, 10 bases remained unmatched. In germline, CDR1 is MDHEN, CDR2 SYDVKM.

In its sample, this clonotype was seen a few times. The rearrangement links TRBV20-1 to TRBJ2-7, with a tentative D call TRBD1 (5 bases). CDR3 length equals 13 residues. Trimming shortened V by 1 base and J by 4 bases, and 11 bases separated the two germline ends. Germline assignment: CDR1 DFQATT and CDR2 SNEGSKA (reference sequence). The CDR3 is CSARGVRDYEQYF. As DNA, the CDR3 is TGCAGTGCTAGAGGGGTCAGGGATTACGAGCAGTACTTC.

The rearrangement links TRBV10-3 to TRBJ1-2, with TRBD1 matching over 10 bases. Per the germline V gene, CDR1 is ENHRY and CDR2 is SYGVKD. V gave up 2 bases and J gave up 8 bases; unmatched junction bases: 5. The CDR3 contains 14 residues. CDR3 coding DNA: TGTGCCATCAGTGAGGCGGACAGGGGGTACGGCTACACCTTC. It codes for CAISEADRGYGYTF.

The chain is built from TRBV27 and TRBJ2-5, with TRBD1 matching 7 bases. Gene TRBJ2-7 matches the end of the DNA better, so the J call may be wrong. The CDR3 has 13 residues. Germline V gene sequence: CDR1 MNHEY, CDR2 SMNVEV (reference sequence). The CDR3 DNA sequence: TGTGCCAGCACTGGGCAGGGGGAGATCGAGCAGTACTTC. Encoded protein: CASTGQGEIEQYF.

This clonotype was seen more than once but under ten times. The chain has TRBV5-6 and TRBJ1-2, with a tentative D call TRBD1 (5 bases). The V gene's germline CDR1 is SGHDT and CDR2 YYEEEE. Trimming cost V 0 bases and J 7 bases, with 16 bases left between them. This CDR3 comprises 15 residues. The CDR3 sequence is CASSLELPGGFGYTF. The DNA of the CDR3 is TGTGCCAGCAGCTTGGAACTTCCCGGGGGGTTTGGCTACACCTTC.

The rearrangement joins TRBV29-1 to TRBJ2-5, with a tentative D call TRBD1 (5 bases). V was trimmed by 4 bases and J by 11 bases, leaving 14 bases between them. CDR1 is SQVTM, CDR2 ANQGSEA, per germline. CDR3 size: 11 residues. CDR3 coding DNA: TGCAGCGTTGGACACAGGAATGAGCAGTACTTC. Translated, it gives CSVGHRNEQYF. Using reference TRBV29-1 and TRBJ2-5 for the parts outside the CDR3, the full variable domain is SAVISQKPSRDICQRGTSLTIQCQVDSQVTMMFWYRQQPGQSLTLIATANQGSEATYESGFVIDKFPISRPNLTFSTLTVSNMSPEDSSIYLCSVGHRNEQYFGPGTRLLVL.

CDR3 sequence reads: CASSYGAGPYNEQFF. The CDR3 nucleotides are TGTGCCAGCAGTTACGGGGCAGGACCCTACAATGAGCAGTTCTTC. The V gene is TRBV6-5, the J gene TRBJ2-1; D might be TRBD1 (5 bases). The CDR3 is 15 amino acids. In germline, CDR1 is MNHEY, CDR2 SVGAGI. The ends were cut back, 2 bases at V and 2 bases at J, with 10 bases in the middle.

The chain recombines TRBV5-6 with TRBJ2-2; 10 nucleotides match TRBD1. This CDR3 comprises 16 residues. Germline CDR1 and CDR2: SGHDT and YYEEEE. Trimming took 1 base from V and 4 from J; bases not matched to a gene: 4. The CDR3 nucleotides read TGTGCCAGCAGCTTGTGGGGACAGGGGATCACCGGGGAGCTGTTTTTT. It specifies CASSLWGQGITGELFF.

This clonotype was seen a few times. The V call is TRBV6-2 or TRBV6-3, the J call TRBJ1-6; 9 bases agree with TRBD1. The V gene end was trimmed by 5 bases and the J gene end by 8 bases; junction bases not matched to a gene: 4. CDR3 length equals 14 residues. Germline assignment: CDR1 MNHEY and CDR2 SVGEGT. CDR3 bases: TGTGCCAGCAGTAGAAGGACAGGGGATTCACCCCTCCACTTT. Translated: CASSRRTGDSPLHF.

This clonotype was found many times. This chain connects TRBV15 to TRBJ2-3; D is perhaps TRBD2 (7 bases). V gave up 3 bases and J gave up 2 bases, with 12 bases separating them. This CDR3 is built from 15 residues. Germline V lookup: CDR1 LNHNV, CDR2 YYDKDF (reference sequence). CDR3 DNA: TGTGCCACCAGCAGTAGGGGGGGAACCACAGATACGCAGTATTTT. Encoded protein: CATSSRGGTTDTQYF.

This clonotype has a count of ten or more. The chain links TRBV29-1 to TRBJ2-7, with 7 positions matching TRBD2. V lost 6 bases, J lost 4 bases, and 3 bases stayed unmatched. CDR3 size: 11 residues. Looked up from germline, CDR1 is SQVTM and CDR2 is ANQGSEA. The DNA for the CDR3 is TGCAGCGTCCTTAGCGGGTACGAGCAGTACTTC. Its translation is CSVLSGYEQYF.

This chain joins TRBV3-1 and TRBJ1-2; TRBD1 is a possible D gene (6 bases). Trimming pared 2 bases from V and 1 base from J, leaving 17 bases between. The CDR3 spans 17 residues. Germline CDR1 is LGHDT and CDR2 is YNNKEL (reference sequence). CDR3 DNA: TGTGCCAGCAGCCAACGCCTGGGACAAGCCCTTAACTATGGCTACACCTTC. Translated: CASSQRLGQALNYGYTF. Filled out from reference TRBV3-1 and TRBJ1-2, the complete variable domain reads DTAVSQTPKYLVTQMGNDKSIKCEQNLGHDTMYWYKQDSKKFLKIMFSYNNKELIINETVPNRFSPKSPDKAHLNLHINSLELGDSAVYFCASSQRLGQALNYGYTFGSGTRLTVV.

J is TRBJ1-6 and V is TRBV27; tentative D call: TRBD1 (5 bases). This CDR3 region has 13 residues. Germline assignment: CDR1 MNHEY and CDR2 SMNVEV (reference sequence). V was cut by 5 bases and J by 8 bases, with 10 bases left in between. This CDR3 reads CASSGGPYSPLHF. In nucleotides, the CDR3 is TGTGCCAGCAGTGGGGGACCCTATTCACCCCTCCACTTT.

This rearrangement joins TRBV7-2 to TRBJ2-3, with 8 bases identical to TRBD2. Germline V lookup: CDR1 SGHTA, CDR2 FQGNSA. The CDR3 sequence is 16 residues long. The V segment lost 5 bases and the J segment 2 bases; nucleotides outside the gene matches: 9. Here the CDR3 reads CASSLRLAKHTDTQYF. The CDR3 DNA follows: TGTGCCAGCAGCCTACGACTAGCGAAGCACACAGATACGCAGTATTTT. The variable domain in full, with the rest retrieved from reference TRBV7-2 and TRBJ2-3, is GAGVSQSPSNKVTEKGKDVELRCDPISGHTALYWYRQSLGQGLEFLIYFQGNSAPDKSGLPSDRFSAERTGGSVSTLTIQRTQQEDSAVYLCASSLRLAKHTDTQYFGPGTRLTVL.

The J gene is TRBJ2-3, the V gene TRBV4-1, with 9 bases matching TRBD1. Germline CDR1 and CDR2: MGHRA and YSYEKL. V shed 0 bases and J 5 bases; nucleotides not matched to a gene: 15. The CDR3 length is 19 residues. CDR3 coding DNA: TGCGCCAGCAGCCAAGAAAGGGTTGGTACAGGGGGCGTGAGAGATACGCAGTATTTT. Encoded protein: CASSQERVGTGGVRDTQYF.

V is TRBV20-1 and J is TRBJ1-4; D not certain. Germline lookup yields CDR1 DFQATT and CDR2 SNEGSKA (reference sequence). V was pared by 2 bases and J by 8 bases, with 12 bases between. The CDR3 loop spans 13 amino acids. The chain's CDR3 is CSARPPSGEKLFF. The CDR3, as DNA: TGCAGTGCTAGACCCCCCTCGGGGGAAAAACTGTTTTTT.

A few counts support this clonotype. The CDR3 is CAISTSGSNEQFF. The CDR3 coding sequence is TGTGCCATCAGTACTAGCGGGAGTAACGAGCAGTTCTTC. This chain connects TRBV10-3 to TRBJ2-1; 11 bases agree with TRBD2. CDR1 and CDR2 (germline): ENHRY, SYGVKD. The J segment lost 10 bases and the V segment lost 5 bases, leaving 4 bases of the junction unmatched. The CDR3 contains 13 residues.

The chain carries TRBV6-6 and TRBJ2-1; TRBD2 aligns across 7 bases. Unmatched junction bases numbered 9, after V lost 5 bases and J lost 2 bases. The CDR3 runs 16 residues. CDR1 and CDR2 (germline): MNHNY, SVGAGI (reference sequence). CDR3 amino acids: CASSRGAGPTYNEQFF. CDR3 in DNA: TGTGCCAGCAGTCGAGGAGCGGGACCAACCTACAATGAGCAGTTCTTC.